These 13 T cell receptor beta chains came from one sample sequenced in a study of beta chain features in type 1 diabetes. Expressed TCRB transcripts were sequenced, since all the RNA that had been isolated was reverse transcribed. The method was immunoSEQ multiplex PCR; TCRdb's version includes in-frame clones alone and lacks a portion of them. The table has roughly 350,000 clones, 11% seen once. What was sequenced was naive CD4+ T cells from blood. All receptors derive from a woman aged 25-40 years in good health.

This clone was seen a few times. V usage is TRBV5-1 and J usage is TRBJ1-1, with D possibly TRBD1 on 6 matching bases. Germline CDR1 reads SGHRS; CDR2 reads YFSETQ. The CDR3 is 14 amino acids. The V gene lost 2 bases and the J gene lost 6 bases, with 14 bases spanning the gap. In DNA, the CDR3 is TGCGCCAGCAGCTTAACAGGGAGGGACGCTGAAGCTTTCTTT. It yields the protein CASSLTGRDAEAFF.

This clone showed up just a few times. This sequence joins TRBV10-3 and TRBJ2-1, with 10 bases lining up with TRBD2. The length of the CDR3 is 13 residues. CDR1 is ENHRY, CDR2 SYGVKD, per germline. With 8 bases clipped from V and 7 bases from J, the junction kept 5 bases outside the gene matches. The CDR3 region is CAIQAGGPNEQFF. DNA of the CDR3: TGTGCCATCCAAGCGGGAGGGCCGAATGAGCAGTTCTTC.

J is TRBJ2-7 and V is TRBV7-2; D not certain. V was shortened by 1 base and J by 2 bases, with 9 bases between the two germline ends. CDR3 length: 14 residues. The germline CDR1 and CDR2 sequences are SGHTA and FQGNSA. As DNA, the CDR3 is TGTGCCAGCAGCTTAGTTTCAGAAACCTACGAGCAGTACTTC. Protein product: CASSLVSETYEQYF.

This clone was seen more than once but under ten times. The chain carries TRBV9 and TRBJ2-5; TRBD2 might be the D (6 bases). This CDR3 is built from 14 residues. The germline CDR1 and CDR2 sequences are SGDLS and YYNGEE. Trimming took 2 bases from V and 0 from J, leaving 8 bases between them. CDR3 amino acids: CASSVSGDQETQYF. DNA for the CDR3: TGTGCCAGCAGCGTCTCGGGGGACCAAGAGACCCAGTACTTC. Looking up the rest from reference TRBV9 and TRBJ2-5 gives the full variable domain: DSGVTQTPKHLITATGQRVTLRCSPRSGDLSVYWYQQSLDQGLQFLIQYYNGEERAKGNILERFSAQQFPDLHSELNLSSLELGDSALYFCASSVSGDQETQYFGPGTRLLVL.

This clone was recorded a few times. The CDR3 region has the DNA TGTGCCAGCAGCTTAGCGCCCACTTCAAACATTCAGTACTTC. Encoded protein: CASSLAPTSNIQYF. V usage is TRBV7-2 and J usage is TRBJ2-4; D is unresolved. The V end lost 0 bases, the J end lost 6 bases, and 9 bases lay between the germline ends. Germline V CDR1 and CDR2: SGHTA, FQGNSA. The CDR3 sequence is 14 residues long.

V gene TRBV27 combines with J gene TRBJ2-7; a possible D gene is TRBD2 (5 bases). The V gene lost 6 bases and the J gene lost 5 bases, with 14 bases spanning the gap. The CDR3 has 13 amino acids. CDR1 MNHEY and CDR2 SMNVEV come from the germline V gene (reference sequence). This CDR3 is CASRQLGSNEQYF. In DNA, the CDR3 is TGTGCCAGCAGACAATTGGGGAGCAACGAGCAGTACTTC.

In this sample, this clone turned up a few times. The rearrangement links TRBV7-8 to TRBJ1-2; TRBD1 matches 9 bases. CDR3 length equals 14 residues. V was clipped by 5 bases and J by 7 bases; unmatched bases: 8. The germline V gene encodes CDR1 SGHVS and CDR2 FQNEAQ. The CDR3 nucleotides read TGTGCCAGCAGCGTGGACAGGGGCCCCCTTGGCTACACCTTC. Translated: CASSVDRGPLGYTF.

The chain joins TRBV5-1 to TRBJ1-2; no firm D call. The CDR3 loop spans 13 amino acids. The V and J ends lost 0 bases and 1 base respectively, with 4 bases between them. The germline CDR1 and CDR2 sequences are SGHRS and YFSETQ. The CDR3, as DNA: TGCGCCAGCAGCTTGGGGCATAACTATGGCTACACCTTC. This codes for CASSLGHNYGYTF.

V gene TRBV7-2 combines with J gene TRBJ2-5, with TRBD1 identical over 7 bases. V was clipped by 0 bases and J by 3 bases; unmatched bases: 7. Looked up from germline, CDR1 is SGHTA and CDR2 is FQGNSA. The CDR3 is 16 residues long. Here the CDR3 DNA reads TGTGCCAGCAGCTTAGCGCGAGGGGGCTGGGAAGAGACCCAGTACTTC. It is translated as CASSLARGGWEETQYF.

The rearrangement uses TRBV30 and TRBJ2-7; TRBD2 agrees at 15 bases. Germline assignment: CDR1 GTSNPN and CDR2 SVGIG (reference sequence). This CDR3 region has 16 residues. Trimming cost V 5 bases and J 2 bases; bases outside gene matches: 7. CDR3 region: CAWLPGLAGGPYEQYF. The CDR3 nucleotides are TGTGCCTGGCTACCGGGACTAGCGGGAGGACCCTACGAGCAGTACTTC.

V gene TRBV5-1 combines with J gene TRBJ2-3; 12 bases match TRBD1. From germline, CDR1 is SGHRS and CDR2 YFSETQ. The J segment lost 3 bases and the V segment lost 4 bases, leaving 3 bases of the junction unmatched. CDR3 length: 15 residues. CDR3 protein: CASSPGQGATDTQYF. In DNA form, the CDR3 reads TGCGCCAGCAGCCCGGGACAGGGGGCAACAGATACGCAGTATTTT.

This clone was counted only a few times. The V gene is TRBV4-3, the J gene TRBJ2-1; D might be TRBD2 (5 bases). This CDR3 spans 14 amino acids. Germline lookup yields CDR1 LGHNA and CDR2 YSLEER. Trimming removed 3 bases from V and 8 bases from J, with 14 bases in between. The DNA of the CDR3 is TGCGCCAGCAGCCAGCTGGACGGAGGCGATGAGCAGTTCTTC. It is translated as CASSQLDGGDEQFF.

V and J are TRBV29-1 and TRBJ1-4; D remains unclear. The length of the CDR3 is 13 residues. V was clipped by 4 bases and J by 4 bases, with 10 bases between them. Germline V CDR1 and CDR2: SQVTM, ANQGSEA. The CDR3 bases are TGCAGCGTTGCGTGGAGCGGTAATGAAAAACTGTTTTTT. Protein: CSVAWSGNEKLFF.